Reported below is one T cell receptor beta chain. This entry is derived from a study of blood T cell repertoires in COVID-19. About the research overall: Researchers got acute and convalescent COVID-19 samples from the United States, Italy and Spain. Nucleic acid was either cDNA or gDNA, and it came from T cells, B-cell-depleted T cells, or PBMCs.

In the original processing: It was from reference gene primer amplification that nucleated cell counts were estimated. Method: immunoSEQ multiplex PCR; TCRdb's copy keeps in-frame clones and lacks some. The DNA gave D and trimming, while V, J and clone size come from that table. The sample has about 94,000 clones; about 80% are singletons. V shed 2 bases, J shed 5 bases, and the junction held 7 bases outside the gene matches. CDR3 size: 16 residues. Germline values: CDR1 PRHDT, CDR2 FYEKMQ (reference sequence). The sequence came from a human donor in a cohort sampled during active COVID-19. This chain joins TRBV13 and TRBJ2-3; 10 bases are a match to TRBD2. Sequenced sample: peripheral blood. CDR3 protein: CASSLMASGSRDTQYF. The CDR3 region has the DNA TGTGCCAGCAGCTTAATGGCTAGCGGGAGTCGAGATACGCAGTATTTT.